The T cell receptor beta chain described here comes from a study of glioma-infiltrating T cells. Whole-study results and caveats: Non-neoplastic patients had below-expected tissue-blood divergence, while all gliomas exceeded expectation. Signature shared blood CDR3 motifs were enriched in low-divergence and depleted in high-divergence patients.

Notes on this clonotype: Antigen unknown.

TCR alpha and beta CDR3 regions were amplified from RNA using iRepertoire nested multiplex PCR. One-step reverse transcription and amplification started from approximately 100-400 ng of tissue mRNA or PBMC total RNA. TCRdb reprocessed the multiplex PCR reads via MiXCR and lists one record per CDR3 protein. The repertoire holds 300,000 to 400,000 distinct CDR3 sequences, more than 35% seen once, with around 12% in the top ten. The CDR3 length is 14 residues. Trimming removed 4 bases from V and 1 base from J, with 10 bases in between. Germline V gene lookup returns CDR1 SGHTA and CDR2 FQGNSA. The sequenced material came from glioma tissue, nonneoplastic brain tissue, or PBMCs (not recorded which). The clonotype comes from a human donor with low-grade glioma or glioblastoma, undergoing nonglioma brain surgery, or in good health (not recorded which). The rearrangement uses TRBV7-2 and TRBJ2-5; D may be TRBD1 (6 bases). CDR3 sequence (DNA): TGTGCCAGCAGCTGGACAGCTTCCCAAGAGACCCAGTACTTC. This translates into CASSWTASQETQYF.